The 4 T cell receptor beta chains in this list originate from one sample, sequenced in a study of identical twins (dated by TCRdb to between 2015 and 2016). The library was generated by 5' RACE. Sequenced on an Illumina HiSeq 2000. In-frame beta chains were kept once TCRdb had trimmed the public reads at Q25 with fastp and called clones with MiXCR. Each CDR3 protein gets just one entry, which takes the most common genes and DNA from the rows behind it. Present in this sample are over 200,000 distinct CDR3 sequences, roughly a tenth of which were seen just once. The ten most abundant clones make up roughly 10% of the sample. Sequenced material: memory T cells sorted from blood. Sample cell subset or site, as interpreted from the label and publication: CD45RO+ enriched T cells. The receptor set was obtained from a man aged 45-65 years in good health.

This clonotype was seen ten or more times. The V and J genes are TRBV7-8 and TRBJ1-2; D possibly corresponds to TRBD1 (6 bases). Germline CDR1 and CDR2: SGHVS and FQNEAQ. The CDR3 is made up of 13 amino acids. V lost 5 bases, J lost 6 bases, and 13 bases lay in between. The CDR3: CASSPGGGDGYTF. CDR3 sequence (DNA): TGTGCCAGCAGCCCAGGAGGGGGGGATGGCTACACCTTC.

This clonotype was recorded many times. The V and J genes are TRBV5-1 and TRBJ2-5, with TRBD1 identical over 11 bases. Germline CDR1 SGHRS, CDR2 YFSETQ. There are 15 residues in the CDR3. Trimming cost V 0 bases and J 4 bases; bases outside gene matches: 2. The CDR3 spells CASSLGDRGRETQYF. The CDR3 nucleotides read TGCGCCAGCAGCTTGGGGGACAGGGGGAGAGAGACCCAGTACTTC.

This clonotype has ten or more counts. The chain carries TRBV4-2 and TRBJ2-2; 8 bases are a match to TRBD2. CDR1 is LGHNA, CDR2 YNFKEQ, per germline. The V and J ends lost 3 bases and 1 base, in that order; junction bases with no gene match: 7. This CDR3 comprises 17 residues. The CDR3 DNA sequence: TGTGCCAGCAGCCAGAATGTCCTAGCGGGGAACACCGGGGAGCTGTTTTTT. Translation gives CASSQNVLAGNTGELFF.

At least ten counts were recorded for this clonotype. The V and J genes are TRBV10-3 and TRBJ2-3; 10 bases match TRBD2. The germline V gene has CDR1 ENHRY and CDR2 SYGVKD. The CDR3 consists of 18 residues. With V trimmed by 6 bases and J by 2 bases, 14 bases remained unmatched. DNA for the CDR3: TGTGCCATCAGGGGGGACCCTGGACTAGCGGAGATCACAGATACGCAGTATTTT. It yields the protein CAIRGDPGLAEITDTQYF.